This entry describes one T cell receptor (beta chain). Its matching antigen is unknown. Using immunoSEQ multiplex PCR, the repertoire was profiled, and TCRdb retains in-frame clones only, with some absent. The sample lists about 27,000 clones, 55% to 75% occurring once. This sample was included in a study of vaccination effects on CD4 cells after COVID-19. With 6 bases removed from V and 2 bases from J, the gap between germline ends came to 10 bases. In germline, CDR1 is MNHEY, CDR2 SVGEGT. The CDR3 length is 13 residues. Viral peptide pool expansion of antigen-specific CD4+ T cells preceded sequencing in the ViraFEST assay. Investigators separated out CD4+ T cells once around nine days of culture had passed. Vaccinated participants had no history of SARS-CoV-2 infection and tested negative for nucleocapsid antibodies. Every well got around 2 million PBMC, which were grown with 8.5 to 10 IU/ml IL-2 and about 9.5 ug/ml peptides.

The sample consisted of CD4+ T cells from PBMCs cultured with SARS-CoV-2 spike peptides, taken before COVID-19 vaccination. The chain recombines TRBV6-2 or TRBV6-3 with TRBJ1-2; D is unresolved. This receptor was obtained from a human donor who received a COVID-19 vaccine. The CDR3 nucleotides are TGTGCCAGCAGCCTATTAAGGAACTATGGCTACACCTTC. This sequence encodes CASSLLRNYGYTF.